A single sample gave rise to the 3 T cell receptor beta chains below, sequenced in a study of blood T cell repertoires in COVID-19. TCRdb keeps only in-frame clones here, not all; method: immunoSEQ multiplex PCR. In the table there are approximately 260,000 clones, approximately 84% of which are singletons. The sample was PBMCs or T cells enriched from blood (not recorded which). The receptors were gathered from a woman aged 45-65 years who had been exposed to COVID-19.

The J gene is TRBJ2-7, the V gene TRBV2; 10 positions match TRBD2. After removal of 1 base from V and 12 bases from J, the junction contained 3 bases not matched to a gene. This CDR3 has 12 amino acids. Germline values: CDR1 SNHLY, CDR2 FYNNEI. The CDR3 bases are TGTGCCAGCAGTGAAGTGGGACTAGCGCCGTACTTC. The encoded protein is CASSEVGLAPYF.

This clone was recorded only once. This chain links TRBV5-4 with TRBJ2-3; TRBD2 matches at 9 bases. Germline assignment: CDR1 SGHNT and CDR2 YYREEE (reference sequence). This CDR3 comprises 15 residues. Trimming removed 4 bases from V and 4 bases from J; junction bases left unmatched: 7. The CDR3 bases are TGTGCCAGCAGCATTCAAGCGGGGGGTGCAGATACGCAGTATTTT. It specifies CASSIQAGGADTQYF.

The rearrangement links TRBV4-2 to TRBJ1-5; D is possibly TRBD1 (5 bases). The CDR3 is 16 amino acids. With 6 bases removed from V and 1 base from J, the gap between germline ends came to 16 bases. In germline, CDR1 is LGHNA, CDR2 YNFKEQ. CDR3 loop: CASSPTAGESNQPQHF. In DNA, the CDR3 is TGTGCCAGCAGTCCCACGGCGGGGGAAAGCAATCAGCCCCAGCATTTT.